This passage covers 30 T cell receptor beta chains from one sample sequenced in a study of T-cell reconstitution after alpha-beta-depleted transplantation in children. TCRbeta library preparation incorporated unique molecular identifiers. A single record per CDR3 protein comes from TCRdb applying MiXCR to the PCR reads. Seen here are around 100,000 distinct CDR3 sequences, roughly 6% observed once, and the top ten hold around 5.6%. This sample comprised PBMCs, mostly from graft donor cells, obtained 60 days after TCRalphabeta/CD19-depleted stem cell transplant. The receptors were sampled from a female patient aged 2 to 10 who had a stem cell transplant for Fanconi anemia, so the T cells may come from the graft donor.

The chain joins TRBV2 to TRBJ2-2; 10 bases align to TRBD1. The CDR3 is 17 amino acids. V trimming: 7 bases; J trimming: 4 bases; junction bases outside the gene matches: 12. Germline CDR1 reads SNHLY; CDR2 reads FYNNEI. The CDR3 protein is CASIIDPGQGTTGELFF. The CDR3 DNA follows: TGTGCCAGCATCATTGATCCGGGACAGGGGACCACCGGGGAGCTGTTTTTT.

This clonotype has ten or more counts. The chain combines TRBV28 with TRBJ2-6; 8 bases match TRBD2. The germline V gene has CDR1 MDHEN and CDR2 SYDVKM. V shed 6 bases, J shed 0 bases, and the junction held 10 bases outside the gene matches. This CDR3 has 18 amino acids. The CDR3 DNA reads TGTGCCAGCAGACCCGGACTAGCTAGGGCCTCTGGGGCCAACGTCCTGACTTTC. Amino acid sequence: CASRPGLARASGANVLTF.

At least ten counts were recorded for this clonotype. The chain has TRBV5-1 and TRBJ2-1, with D tentatively TRBD2 (5 bases). The germline V and J ends were trimmed by 4 bases and 9 bases, with 14 bases remaining between them. This CDR3 has 13 amino acids. The V gene's germline CDR1 is SGHRS and CDR2 YFSETQ. The CDR3 sequence: CASSPTASFEQFF. CDR3 DNA sequence: TGCGCCAGCAGCCCGACTGCTAGCTTTGAGCAGTTCTTC.

This clonotype was seen many times. The chain is built from TRBV18 and TRBJ1-1; a weak D match, TRBD1 (6 bases). The length of the CDR3 is 15 residues. The V gene's germline CDR1 is KGHSH and CDR2 LQKENI. V was cut by 0 bases and J by 1 base, with 9 bases left in between. This CDR3 is CASSPPTGKNTEAFF. DNA for the CDR3: TGTGCCAGCTCACCACCTACAGGGAAGAACACTGAAGCTTTCTTT. The variable domain in full, completed from reference TRBV18 and TRBJ1-1, reads NAGVMQNPRHLVRRRGQEARLRCSPMKGHSHVYWYRQLPEEGLKFMVYLQKENIIDESGMPKERFSAEFPKEGPSILRIQQVVRGDSAAYFCASSPPTGKNTEAFFGQGTRLTVV.

This clonotype was counted a few times. This chain links TRBV7-2 with TRBJ2-7; D unclear. This CDR3 is 17 amino acids long. The V gene lost 1 base and the J gene lost 2 bases, with 18 bases spanning the gap. Germline assignment: CDR1 SGHTA and CDR2 FQGNSA. The CDR3 region is CASSLVGISILPYEQYF. For the CDR3, the DNA is TGTGCCAGCAGCTTAGTAGGGATTTCGATTCTACCCTACGAGCAGTACTTC.

In its sample, this clonotype was seen many times. The chain carries TRBV7-7 and TRBJ2-3; 7 bases line up with TRBD1. Per the germline V gene, CDR1 is SSHAT and CDR2 is FNYEAQ (reference sequence). The ends lost 5 bases at V and 3 bases at J; junction bases unmatched: 8. This CDR3 comprises 15 residues. The CDR3 DNA follows: TGTGCCAGCAGCCCATGGACAGGTCGAACAGATACGCAGTATTTT. The encoded protein is CASSPWTGRTDTQYF.

This clonotype was seen ten or more times. The chain employs TRBV11-2 and TRBJ2-5; the match to TRBD2 covers 13 bases. CDR1 is SGHAT and CDR2 is FQNNGV in the germline V gene. CDR3 length: 17 residues. V shed 5 bases, J shed 1 base, and the junction held 7 bases outside the gene matches. CDR3 nucleotide sequence: TGTGCCAGCAGCCTGACTAGCGGGGGGCCAATCCAAGAGACCCAGTACTTC. It encodes CASSLTSGGPIQETQYF.

This clonotype was found many times. The chain combines TRBV30 with TRBJ1-1; 9 nucleotides line up with TRBD1. The CDR3 spans 16 residues. J lost 0 bases, V lost 8 bases, and 13 bases had no gene match. Germline CDR1 reads GTSNPN; CDR2 reads SVGIG (reference sequence). CDR3 in amino acids: CAANRDRVWVNTEAFF. In DNA form, the CDR3 reads TGTGCCGCGAACCGGGACAGGGTATGGGTGAACACTGAAGCTTTCTTT.

Sample share makes this clonotype medium-sized (0.01 to 0.1%). CDR3 nucleotide sequence: TGTGCCAGCAGTCTCGGACTGACCAATGAGCAGTTCTTC. Its protein product is CASSLGLTNEQFF. The chain uses TRBV28 and TRBJ2-1, with D maybe TRBD2 (5 bases). V was clipped by 5 bases and J by 6 bases, with 11 bases between them. The CDR3 has 13 residues. The germline V gene encodes CDR1 MDHEN and CDR2 SYDVKM.

CDR3 coding DNA: TGTGCCAGCAGTGAAATATGTCCGGGCTCATACAATGAGCAGTTCTTC. It translates to CASSEICPGSYNEQFF. The V call is TRBV25-1, the J call TRBJ2-1; D gene ambiguous. Between the trimmed V and J ends, which lost 2 bases and 4 bases, there was a span of 15 bases. From germline, CDR1 is MGHDK and CDR2 SYGVNS. This CDR3 spans 16 amino acids.

This clonotype came up many times. The V and J genes are TRBV10-3 and TRBJ2-2, with D perhaps matching TRBD1 (5 bases). Looked up from germline, CDR1 is ENHRY and CDR2 is SYGVKD. V gave up 4 bases and J gave up 0 bases, with 12 bases separating them. The CDR3 has 16 amino acids. The DNA for the CDR3 is TGTGCCATCAGTGTCGGGCAGGGTGCGAACACCGGGGAGCTGTTTTTT. This encodes CAISVGQGANTGELFF.

This clonotype has ten or more counts. The rearrangement joins TRBV5-1 to TRBJ2-5; D is unresolved. CDR1 and CDR2 (germline): SGHRS, YFSETQ. There are 13 residues in the CDR3. Trimming cost V 2 bases and J 7 bases, with 12 bases left between them. The CDR3 coding sequence is TGCGCCAGCAGCTTTGCGGTACCTGGGACCCAGTACTTC. As protein: CASSFAVPGTQYF.

The CDR3 DNA sequence: TGTGCCAGCAGCTTCCTGGGGCAGTTCTTC. Translated, it gives CASSFLGQFF. The chain joins TRBV7-2 to TRBJ2-1, with unresolved D. CDR3 length: 10 amino acids. Germline assignment: CDR1 SGHTA and CDR2 FQGNSA. Between the trimmed V and J ends, which lost 3 bases and 12 bases, there was a span of 6 bases.

In this sample, this clonotype turned up many times. The V call is TRBV7-4, the J call TRBJ1-4; a possible D gene is TRBD1 (6 bases). The CDR3 totals 19 residues. Germline V gene lookup returns CDR1 SGHVT and CDR2 SQSDAQ. Trimming removed 3 bases from V and 6 bases from J, with 26 bases in between. The CDR3: CASSLIEVSGTLEDEKLFF. The CDR3 region has the DNA TGTGCCAGCAGCTTGATTGAGGTCTCCGGGACACTAGAGGATGAAAAACTGTTTTTT.

The rearrangement links TRBV20-1 to TRBJ2-7; perhaps D is TRBD1 or TRBD2 (5 bases each). Germline CDR1 reads DFQATT; CDR2 reads SNEGSKA (reference sequence). Trimming took off 4 bases at V and 4 bases at J, with 26 bases between the two ends. There are 17 residues in the CDR3. The CDR3 sequence is CSAKARRFGTWGYEQYF. The DNA of the CDR3 is TGCAGTGCTAAGGCTCGACGCTTCGGGACCTGGGGGTACGAGCAGTACTTC.

In this sample, this clonotype turned up many times. CDR3 residues: CATSDPGGANVLTF. The CDR3 coding sequence is TGTGCCACCAGTGACCCAGGTGGGGCCAACGTCCTGACTTTC. The chain employs TRBV24-1 and TRBJ2-6; D remains unclear. Trimming took 4 bases from V and 3 from J, leaving 6 bases between them. This CDR3 region has 14 residues. CDR1 KGHDR and CDR2 SFDVKD come from the germline V gene.

This clonotype was observed a handful of times. The V call is TRBV6-5, the J call TRBJ2-1; no definite D call. Germline CDR1 MNHEY, CDR2 SVGAGI. The V gene lost 6 bases and the J gene lost 9 bases, with 12 bases spanning the gap. The CDR3 totals 12 residues. CDR3 protein: CASRFRRGEQFF. In DNA, the CDR3 is TGTGCCAGCAGGTTCCGTCGTGGTGAGCAGTTCTTC.

This clonotype was counted at least ten times. The chain carries TRBV25-1 and TRBJ2-7; D not resolved. This CDR3 is built from 18 residues. The germline CDR1 and CDR2 sequences are MGHDK and SYGVNS. Trimming removed 0 bases at V and 2 bases at J, with 20 bases between. In DNA, the CDR3 is TGTGCCAGCAGTGAATATTTTGGAACTTGGGATCGCCCCTACGAGCAGTACTTC. Amino acids: CASSEYFGTWDRPYEQYF.

This clonotype showed up just a few times. The gene calls are TRBV28 and TRBJ1-2; 7 bases fit TRBD1. After removal of 6 bases from V and 0 bases from J, the junction contained 10 bases not matched to a gene. CDR3 length: 16 residues. CDR1 is MDHEN and CDR2 is SYDVKM in the germline V gene. The CDR3 DNA reads as TGTGCCAGCAGCCAAAAACGACAGGGAGCTAACTATGGCTACACCTTC. It yields the protein CASSQKRQGANYGYTF.

There are many counts of this clonotype. The chain has TRBV29-1 and TRBJ2-7; D is unresolved. The V end lost 4 bases, the J end lost 2 bases, and 12 bases lay between the germline ends. Germline V gives CDR1 SQVTM, CDR2 ANQGSEA. This CDR3 has 13 amino acids. The CDR3 here is CSVVEGFPYEQYF. The CDR3 coding sequence is TGCAGCGTTGTGGAAGGTTTCCCCTACGAGCAGTACTTC.

This clonotype showed up many times. This sequence joins TRBV5-1 and TRBJ1-2; D not resolved. Trimming took off 3 bases at V and 6 bases at J, with 9 bases between the two ends. Germline V gene sequence: CDR1 SGHRS, CDR2 YFSETQ. The CDR3 is 12 amino acids. DNA of the CDR3: TGCGCCAGCAGCTCTACGGGCGATGGCTACACCTTC. This gives the protein CASSSTGDGYTF.

This clonotype was seen ten or more times. J is TRBJ2-1 and V is TRBV28; TRBD1 might be the D (5 bases). The CDR3 consists of 15 residues. Trimming removed 6 bases at V and 9 bases at J, with 21 bases between. Germline V gives CDR1 MDHEN, CDR2 SYDVKM. This chain's CDR3 is CASSSASYTGSEQFF. The DNA of the CDR3 is TGTGCCAGCAGCTCAGCCTCCTATACAGGCTCTGAGCAGTTCTTC.

This clonotype was counted ten times or more. The chain joins TRBV28 to TRBJ2-1, with 7 bases lining up with TRBD1. Losses at the gene ends were 7 bases for V and 3 bases for J; bases not matched to a gene: 12. The CDR3 length is 16 residues. Looked up from germline, CDR1 is MDHEN and CDR2 is SYDVKM. The CDR3 bases are TGTGCCAGCACCATAGCAACAGGGGCCAACTACAATGAGCAGTTCTTC. Translating gives CASTIATGANYNEQFF.

This clonotype showed up many times. The chain uses TRBV20-1 and TRBJ2-1; TRBD2 matches 8 bases. The CDR3 totals 13 residues. The germline gives CDR1 DFQATT, CDR2 SNEGSKA (reference sequence). The ends lost 5 bases at V and 9 bases at J; junction bases unmatched: 9. The DNA for the CDR3 is TGCAGTGCTGAAGCGGGAGTAAGGTTTGAGCAGTTCTTC. Translation gives CSAEAGVRFEQFF.

The chain employs TRBV4-1 and TRBJ2-3, with 9 bases matching TRBD2. The CDR3 spans 17 residues. V lost 4 bases and J lost 1; bases outside the gene matches: 9. Germline loops: CDR1 MGHRA, CDR2 YSYEKL. For the CDR3, the DNA is TGCGCCAGCAGCCGACAAACCTGGACTAGCGGCACAGATACGCAGTATTTT. Protein product: CASSRQTWTSGTDTQYF.

The chain uses TRBV20-1 and TRBJ1-4; D gene unclear. This CDR3 has 11 residues. Between the trimmed V and J ends, which lost 5 bases and 7 bases, there was a span of 8 bases. Germline CDR1 reads DFQATT; CDR2 reads SNEGSKA (reference sequence). The CDR3 coding sequence is TGCAGTGCTTTACAAGGTGAAAAACTGTTTTTT. Translation gives CSALQGEKLFF.

The sample holds many counts of this clonotype. The chain joins TRBV29-1 to TRBJ1-2; D is perhaps TRBD1 (6 bases). The CDR3 runs 15 residues. Germline V lookup: CDR1 SQVTM, CDR2 ANQGSEA. With 0 bases removed from V and 4 bases from J, the gap between germline ends came to 15 bases. CDR3 amino acids: CSVEEPQTGAYGYTF. The CDR3 DNA reads as TGCAGCGTTGAAGAGCCTCAGACAGGCGCCTATGGCTACACCTTC.

The sample holds a few counts of this clonotype. The chain recombines TRBV12-3 or TRBV12-4 with TRBJ2-7; 7 bases match TRBD2. The CDR3 sequence is 15 residues long. The J segment lost 1 base and the V segment lost 5 bases, leaving 8 bases of the junction unmatched. CDR3 nucleotide sequence: TGTGCCAGCAGTCCGCCGACTAGCCCTTCCTACGAGCAGTACTTC. It specifies CASSPPTSPSYEQYF.

This clonotype was picked up many times. The rearrangement uses TRBV12-3 or TRBV12-4 and TRBJ2-1; D not resolved. V was trimmed by 1 base and J by 10 bases, leaving 8 bases between them. The CDR3 spans 12 residues. The CDR3 DNA sequence: TGTGCCAGCAGTTTAGGCAGATCGGAGCAGTTCTTC. As protein: CASSLGRSEQFF.

This clonotype came up many times. The V and J genes are TRBV28 and TRBJ2-7; the D is unclear. Trimming removed 5 bases at V and 9 bases at J, with 17 bases between. This CDR3 contains 13 residues. Germline V CDR1 and CDR2: MDHEN, SYDVKM. The DNA for the CDR3 is TGTGCCAGCAGTATTGACCGTCCCGGGCGGCAGTACTTC. Translating it yields CASSIDRPGRQYF.